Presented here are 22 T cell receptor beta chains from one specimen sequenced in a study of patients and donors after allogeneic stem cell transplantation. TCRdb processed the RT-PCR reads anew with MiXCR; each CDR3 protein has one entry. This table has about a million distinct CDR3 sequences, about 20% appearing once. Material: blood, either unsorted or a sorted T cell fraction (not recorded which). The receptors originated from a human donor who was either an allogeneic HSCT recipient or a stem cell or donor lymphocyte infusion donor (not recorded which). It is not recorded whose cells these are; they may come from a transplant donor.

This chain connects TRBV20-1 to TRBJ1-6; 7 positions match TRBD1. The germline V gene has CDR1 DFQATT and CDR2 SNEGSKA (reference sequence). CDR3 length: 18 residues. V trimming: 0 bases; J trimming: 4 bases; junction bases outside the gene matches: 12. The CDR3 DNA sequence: TGCAGTGCTAGAGATCGAGGAGGTCTACAGGGGTATAATTCACCCCTCCACTTT. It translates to CSARDRGGLQGYNSPLHF.

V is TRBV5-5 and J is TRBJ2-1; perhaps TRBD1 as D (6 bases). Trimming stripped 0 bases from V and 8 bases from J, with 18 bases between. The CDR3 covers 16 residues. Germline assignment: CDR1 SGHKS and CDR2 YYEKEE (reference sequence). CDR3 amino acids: CASSLAVGADVDEQFF. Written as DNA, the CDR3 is TGTGCCAGCAGCTTGGCCGTGGGGGCAGATGTGGATGAGCAGTTCTTC.

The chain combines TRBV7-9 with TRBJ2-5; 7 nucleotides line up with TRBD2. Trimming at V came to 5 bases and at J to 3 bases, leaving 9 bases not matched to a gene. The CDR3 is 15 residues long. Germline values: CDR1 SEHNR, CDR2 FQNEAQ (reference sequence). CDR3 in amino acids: CASSPPRLAEETQYF. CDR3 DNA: TGTGCCAGCAGCCCCCCCCGACTAGCTGAAGAGACCCAGTACTTC.

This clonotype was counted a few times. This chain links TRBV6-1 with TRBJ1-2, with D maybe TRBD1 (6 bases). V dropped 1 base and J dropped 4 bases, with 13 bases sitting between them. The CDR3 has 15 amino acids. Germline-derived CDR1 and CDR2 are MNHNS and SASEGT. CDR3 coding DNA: TGTGCCAGCAGTGAAGGTCGGGGGCGAGGCTATGGCTACACCTTC. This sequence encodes CASSEGRGRGYGYTF.

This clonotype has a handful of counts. CDR3 in amino acids: CASSQGELSSTDTQYF. CDR3 DNA: TGTGCCAGCAGCCAAGGGGAACTGTCTAGCACAGATACGCAGTATTTT. The chain is built from TRBV3-1 and TRBJ2-3; D is unclear. The CDR3 length is 16 residues. Trimming pared 1 base from V and 0 bases from J, leaving 11 bases between. The germline gives CDR1 LGHDT, CDR2 YNNKEL (reference sequence).

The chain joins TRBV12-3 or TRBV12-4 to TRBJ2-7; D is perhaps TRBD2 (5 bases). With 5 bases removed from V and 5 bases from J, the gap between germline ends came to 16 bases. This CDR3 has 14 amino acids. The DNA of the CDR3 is TGTGCCAGCAGTCAAGCCGGGGTAAATGACGAGCAGTACTTC. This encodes CASSQAGVNDEQYF.

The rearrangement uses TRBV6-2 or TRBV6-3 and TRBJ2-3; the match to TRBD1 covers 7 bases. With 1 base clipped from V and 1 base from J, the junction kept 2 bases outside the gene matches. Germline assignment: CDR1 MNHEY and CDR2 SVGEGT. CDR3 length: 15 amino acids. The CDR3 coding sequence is TGTGCCAGCAGTTACTTTGGACAGGGCACAGATACGCAGTATTTT. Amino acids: CASSYFGQGTDTQYF.

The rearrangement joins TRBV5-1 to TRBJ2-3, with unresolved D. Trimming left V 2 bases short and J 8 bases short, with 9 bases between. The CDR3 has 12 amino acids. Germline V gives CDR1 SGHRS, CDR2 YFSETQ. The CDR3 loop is CASSFQGITQYF. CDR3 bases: TGCGCCAGCAGCTTTCAAGGGATTACGCAGTATTTT.

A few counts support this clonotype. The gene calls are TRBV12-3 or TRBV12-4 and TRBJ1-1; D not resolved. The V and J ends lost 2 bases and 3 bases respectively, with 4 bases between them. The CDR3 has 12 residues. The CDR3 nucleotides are TGTGCCAGCAGTTTATACGACACTGAAGCTTTCTTT. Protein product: CASSLYDTEAFF.

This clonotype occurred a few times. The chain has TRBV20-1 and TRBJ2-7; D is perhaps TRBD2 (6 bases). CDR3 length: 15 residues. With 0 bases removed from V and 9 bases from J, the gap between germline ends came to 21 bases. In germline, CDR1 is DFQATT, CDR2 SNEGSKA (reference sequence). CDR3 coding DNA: TGCAGTGCTAGAGAAGGCGGGGACTTTTGGCAGGGGCAGTACTTC. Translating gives CSAREGGDFWQGQYF.

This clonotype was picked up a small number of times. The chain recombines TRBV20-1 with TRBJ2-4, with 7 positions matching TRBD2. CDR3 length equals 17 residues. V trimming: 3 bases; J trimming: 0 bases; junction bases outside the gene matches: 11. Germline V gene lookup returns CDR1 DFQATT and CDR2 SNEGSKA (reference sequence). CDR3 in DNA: TGCAGTGCTAGCCGACCTACTAGCGAGCTAGCCAAAAACATTCAGTACTTC. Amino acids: CSASRPTSELAKNIQYF.

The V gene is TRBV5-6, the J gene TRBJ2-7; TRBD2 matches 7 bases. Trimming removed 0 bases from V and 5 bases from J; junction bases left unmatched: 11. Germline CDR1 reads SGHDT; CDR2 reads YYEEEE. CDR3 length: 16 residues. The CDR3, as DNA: TGTGCCAGCAGCTTGGCATTCAGCGGGATCAACGACGAGCAGTACTTC. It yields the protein CASSLAFSGINDEQYF.

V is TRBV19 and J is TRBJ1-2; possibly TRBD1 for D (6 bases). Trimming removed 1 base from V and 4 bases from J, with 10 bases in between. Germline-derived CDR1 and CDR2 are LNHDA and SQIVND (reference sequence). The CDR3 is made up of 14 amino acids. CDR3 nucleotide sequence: TGTGCCAGTAGTATAGGTGGGGGCACCTATGGCTACACCTTC. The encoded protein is CASSIGGGTYGYTF.

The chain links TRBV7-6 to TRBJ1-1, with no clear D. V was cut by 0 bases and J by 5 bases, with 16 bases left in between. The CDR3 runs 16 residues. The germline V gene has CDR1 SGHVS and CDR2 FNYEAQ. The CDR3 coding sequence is TGTGCCAGCAGCTTAGCTTCCCCAAAGGTCCTAACTGAAGCTTTCTTT. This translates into CASSLASPKVLTEAFF.

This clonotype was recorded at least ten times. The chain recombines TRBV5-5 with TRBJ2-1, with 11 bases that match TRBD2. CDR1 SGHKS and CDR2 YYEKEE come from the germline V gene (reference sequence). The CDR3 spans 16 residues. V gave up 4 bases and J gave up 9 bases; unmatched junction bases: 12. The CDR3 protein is CASSVPGTSGTSEQFF. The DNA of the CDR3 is TGTGCCAGCAGCGTCCCCGGGACTAGCGGTACAAGTGAGCAGTTCTTC. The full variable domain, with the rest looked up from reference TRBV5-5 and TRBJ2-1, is DAGVTQSPTHLIKTRGQQVTLRCSPISGHKSVSWYQQVLGQGPQFIFQYYEKEERGRGNFPDRFSARQFPNYSSELNVNALLLGDSALYLCASSVPGTSGTSEQFFGPGTRLTVL.

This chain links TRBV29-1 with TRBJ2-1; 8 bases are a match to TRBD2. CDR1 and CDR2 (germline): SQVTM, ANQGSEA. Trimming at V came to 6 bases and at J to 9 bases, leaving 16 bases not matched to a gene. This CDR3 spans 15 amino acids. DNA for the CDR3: TGCAGCGTCGACCTACTTGCGGGGGGTTTCGGTGAGCAGTTCTTC. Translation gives CSVDLLAGGFGEQFF.

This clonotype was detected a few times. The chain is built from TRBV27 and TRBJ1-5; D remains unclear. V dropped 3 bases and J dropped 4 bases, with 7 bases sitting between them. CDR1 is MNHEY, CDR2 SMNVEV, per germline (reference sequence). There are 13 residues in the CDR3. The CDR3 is CASSFYENQPQHF. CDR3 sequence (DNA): TGTGCCAGCAGTTTTTACGAAAATCAGCCCCAGCATTTT.

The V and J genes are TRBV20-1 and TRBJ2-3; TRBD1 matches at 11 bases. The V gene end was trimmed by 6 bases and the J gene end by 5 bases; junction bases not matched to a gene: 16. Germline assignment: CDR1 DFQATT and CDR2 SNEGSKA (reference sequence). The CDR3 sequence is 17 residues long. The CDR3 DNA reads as TGCAGTGCACATAACCGGGACAGGGGGTCTTTTGGAGATACGCAGTATTTT. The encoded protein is CSAHNRDRGSFGDTQYF.

CDR3 protein: CASSRSGKVTDTQYF. The CDR3 nucleotides are TGTGCCAGCAGCCGAAGCGGGAAGGTCACAGATACGCAGTATTTT. This chain uses TRBV3-1 with TRBJ2-3; the match to TRBD2 covers 7 bases. The CDR3 is 15 residues long. After removal of 4 bases from V and 2 bases from J, the junction contained 6 bases not matched to a gene. Germline V gene sequence: CDR1 LGHDT, CDR2 YNNKEL (reference sequence).

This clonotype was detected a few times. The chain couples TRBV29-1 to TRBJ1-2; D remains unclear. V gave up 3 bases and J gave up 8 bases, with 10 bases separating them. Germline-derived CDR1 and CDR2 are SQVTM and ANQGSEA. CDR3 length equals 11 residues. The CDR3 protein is CSVEGAQGYTF. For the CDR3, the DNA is TGCAGCGTTGAGGGTGCCCAGGGCTACACCTTC.

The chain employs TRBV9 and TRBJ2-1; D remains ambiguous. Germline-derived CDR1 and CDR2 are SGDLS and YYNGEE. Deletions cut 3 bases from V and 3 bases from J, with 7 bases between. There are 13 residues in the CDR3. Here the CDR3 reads CASSAGRYNEQFF. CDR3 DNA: TGTGCCAGCAGCGCTGGTCGCTACAATGAGCAGTTCTTC.

The CDR3 loop reads CASGGQGALKTQYF. CDR3 nucleotide sequence: TGTGCCAGTGGAGGCCAGGGGGCGTTAAAGACCCAGTACTTC. The chain joins TRBV7-2 to TRBJ2-5; 8 nucleotides line up with TRBD1. V trimming: 9 bases; J trimming: 6 bases; junction bases outside the gene matches: 12. Germline V gene data show CDR1 as SGHTA and CDR2 as FQGNSA. The CDR3 contains 14 residues.